This T cell receptor beta chain was identified in a study of shared clonotypes between healthy human individuals. Study-wide points: Shared clonotypes across all four donors exceeded non-shared ones in generation probability.

The naive CD8 fraction comprised CD45RO-negative cells positively selected for CCR7 and excluded terminally differentiated effector memory CD45RA+ cells. With V trimmed by 5 bases and J by 4 bases, 8 bases remained unmatched. Looked up from germline, CDR1 is SQVTM and CDR2 is ANQGSEA. The CDR3 covers 13 residues. Notes on this clone: The target antigen is unknown.

Generated by immunoSEQ multiplex PCR, the TCRdb table keeps only in-frame clones and is missing some. The table lists 1.5 million to 2.5 million clones, about 94% of them singletons. V usage is TRBV29-1 and J usage is TRBJ2-7, with 7 bases aligning to TRBD1. The material sequenced was naive CD8+ T cells sorted from blood. The TCR originated in a man aged 18 to 35 in good health. As DNA, the CDR3 is TGCAGCGTTTGGACAGGCTCTGGGTACGAGCAGTACTTC. This gives the protein CSVWTGSGYEQYF.